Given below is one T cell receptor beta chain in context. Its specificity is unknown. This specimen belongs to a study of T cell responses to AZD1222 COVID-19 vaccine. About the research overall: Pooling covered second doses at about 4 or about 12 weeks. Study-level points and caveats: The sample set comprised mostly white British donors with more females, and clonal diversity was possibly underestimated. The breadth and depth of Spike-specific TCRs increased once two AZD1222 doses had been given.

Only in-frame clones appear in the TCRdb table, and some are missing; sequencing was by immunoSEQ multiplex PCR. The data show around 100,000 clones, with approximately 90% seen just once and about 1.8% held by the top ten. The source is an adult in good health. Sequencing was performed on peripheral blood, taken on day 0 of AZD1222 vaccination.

In nucleotides, the CDR3 is TGTGCCAGCAGCTTAGAGACCCATAATACTGAAGCTTTCTTT. Translated, it gives CASSLETHNTEAFF. The chain has TRBV7-2 and TRBJ1-1; D gene ambiguous. Germline lookup yields CDR1 SGHTA and CDR2 FQGNSA. The CDR3 sequence is 14 residues long. The V end was cut by 1 base, the J end by 5 bases, with 11 bases between.